This entry is about one TCR beta chain. Its antigen target is currently unknown. Within one base of it there is no much larger clone, and no base qualities were kept. After removal of 5 bases from V and 4 bases from J, the junction retains 13 bases not matched to a gene. According to the germline V gene (reference sequence), CDR1 reads LGHDT and CDR2 reads YNNKEL. The CDR3 sequence holds 16 residues, the cysteine and phenylalanine included. Just the 48-base CDR3 DNA is kept, in frame starting at base 1. The source of the sample is a study of Graves' ophthalmopathy and Graves' hyperthyroidism (dated by TCRdb to 2016 to 2019). Regarding the study in general: Peripheral blood samples were taken at the time of initial diagnosis, before any treatment was given. The study used TCR beta repertoire signatures to distinguish Graves' ophthalmopathy from Graves' hyperthyroidism and to predict progression to ophthalmopathy. In total, approximately 140 blood samples were TCR-sequenced: roughly 45 ophthalmopathy, 75 hyperthyroidism and approximately 17 hyperthyroidism-to-ophthalmopathy patients. To explore V-J signatures distinguishing ophthalmopathy from hyperthyroidism, a discovery set of approximately 100 patients (roughly 45 ophthalmopathy, about 57 stable hyperthyroidism) was enrolled. An independent validation cohort comprised some 19 hyperthyroidism patients and some 16 patients who later progressed from hyperthyroidism to ophthalmopathy. In six hyperthyroidism patients, T-cell repertoires of thyroid tissue and blood were compared. Once sampling was done, hyperthyroidism patients were given methimazole at a starting dose of 30 mg daily, while ophthalmopathy patients were given high-dose intravenous methylprednisolone. The roughly 90 discovery patients were divided at random into training and test sets in a 7:3 ratio.

For repertoire sequencing, TCR beta CDR3 regions were amplified from RNA transcripts. HTBI primers and the Qiagen OneStep RT-PCR kit were used in a first-round RT-PCR, which was followed by a second-round multiplex PCR, size selection and purification. The libraries underwent paired-end sequencing with 100 bp reads on an Illumina HiSeq2000. Per the authors' processing: SOAPnuke was used to process the reads, removing any read that contained adapters or uncalled bases, had a mean Phred below 15, or lacked an exact match to the constant primer or identifier. COPE v1.2.5 was used to merge the high-quality paired reads. Each unique nucleotide sequence was defined as a clonotype, and clonotypes were aligned to IMGT TRB V, D and J references with MiTCR v1.1. The analysis was limited to V-J combinations with a frequency above 0.0001, which together covered 99.2% of repertoires. For each V-J combination, a TCR clonal expansion and chaos score was defined as F50 clonal expansion divided by the chaos observed in the TCRdist matrix. Features were reduced by Welch's t-statistics and random forest to around 13 V-J combinations, which fed a naive Bayes classifier. Thyroid-blood repertoire similarity was quantified with the Morisita-Horn index. TCRdb reanalyzed the raw reads on its own, using fastp at Q25 for trimming and MiXCR for clone calling, and kept in-frame beta chains. Each entry is one CDR3 protein sequence, shown with its most common DNA and genes. None of the V and J calls come from the authors' own analysis; TCRdb made them. Across this sample there are 400,000 to 450,000 distinct CDR3 sequences, with roughly 20% seen only once. The biggest ten clones account for more than 2.5% of the sample.

What the research found in general, with its limitations: In validation, the model predicted ophthalmopathy progression with less than 71% sensitivity and roughly 72% specificity; more than ten predicted patients were CT-confirmed with GO in a median of 6.5 months. Sample size was not statistically predetermined, and group allocation was not concealed from the investigators. Ophthalmopathy was separated from stable hyperthyroidism by the 13-signature model with about 90% sensitivity and just under 84% specificity in cross-validation and with 80%/75% in the test set. Most expanded thyroid clonotypes with frequency above 0.001 were also detected in blood, suggesting blood repertoires may reflect the thyroid immune response.

Stable hyperthyroidism was defined as no progression to ophthalmopathy within 18 months of follow-up. Hyperthyroidism patients were newly diagnosed, were aged 18 to 65 years, and had a disease duration under 2 months. Patients were excluded if they had other autoimmune diseases, uncontrolled infections, pregnancy or lactation. Clinical symptoms, serum thyroxine, TRAb, thyroid ultrasound and orbital computed tomography were used for diagnosis. PBMCs were isolated from around 10 ml of fresh peripheral blood by Ficoll-Paque density gradient centrifugation. Total RNA was extracted with Trizol reagent and quality-checked on an Agilent 2100 Bioanalyzer.

Sequenced material: peripheral blood. This sequence originates from a woman between 18 and 29 years old with stable Graves' hyperthyroidism. Donor details come from another sample of the same person, matched by shared clones. In this chain, TRBV3-1 is recombined with TRBJ2-5; the junction holds 7 bases that match TRBD1. For the CDR3, the sequence is CASSSLGQANLETQYF. In nucleotides, the sequence is TGTGCCAGCAGCTCGCTTGGACAGGCGAACCTAGAGACCCAGTACTTC.